This passage covers 11 T cell receptor beta chains from one sample sequenced in a study of OX40 agonist ivuxolimab in advanced cancers. Some clones are missing from TCRdb's copy, which holds only in-frame ones; the method was immunoSEQ multiplex PCR. The repertoire includes approximately 90,000 clones, roughly nine tenths of them detected once, and approximately 0.35% sits in the top ten. Here the sequenced sample was CD4+ or CD8+ T cells sorted from blood, taken in a trial of the OX40 agonist ivuxolimab. The receptors stem from an adult with an advanced solid tumor such as melanoma, head and neck, liver or kidney cancer.

The chain carries TRBV9 and TRBJ1-1; D is unclear. The CDR3 has 15 amino acids. The V gene lost 4 bases and the J gene lost 0 bases, with 13 bases spanning the gap. The germline V gene has CDR1 SGDLS and CDR2 YYNGEE. CDR3 in amino acids: CASSPGGNMNTEAFF. The CDR3 nucleotides read TGTGCCAGCAGCCCGGGTGGGAACATGAACACTGAAGCTTTCTTT.

This chain links TRBV29-1 with TRBJ2-1; no reliable D call. The CDR3 is made up of 11 amino acids. Trimming left V 7 bases short and J 0 bases short, with 4 bases between. Germline V gene lookup returns CDR1 SQVTM and CDR2 ANQGSEA. The CDR3 DNA reads TGCAGCGCCCTCTCCTACAATGAGCAGTTCTTC. This sequence encodes CSALSYNEQFF.

This chain connects TRBV5-4 to TRBJ1-3, with TRBD1 as a possible D gene (5 bases). The CDR3 length is 14 residues. V gave up 1 base and J gave up 4 bases, with 9 bases separating them. Germline CDR1 and CDR2: SGHNT and YYREEE (reference sequence). The DNA of the CDR3 is TGTGCCAGCAGCTTGAAAGGGGCAGGAAACACCATATATTTT. Translated, it gives CASSLKGAGNTIYF.

The chain couples TRBV6-5 to TRBJ2-7; 11 bases fit TRBD2. Losses at the gene ends were 6 bases for V and 1 base for J; bases not matched to a gene: 5. Per germline, CDR1 MNHEY and CDR2 SVGAGI. This CDR3 has 15 residues. CDR3 protein: CASRGGLAESYEQYF. The CDR3 DNA is TGTGCCAGCAGGGGGGGACTAGCGGAGTCCTACGAGCAGTACTTC.

Concerning this clone: Other DNA sequences in the sample encode the same CDR3. The chain couples TRBV7-9 to TRBJ1-1; D call uncertain. Germline CDR1 is SEHNR and CDR2 is FQNEAQ (reference sequence). Between the trimmed V and J ends, which lost 2 bases and 3 bases, there was a span of 7 bases. This CDR3 contains 13 residues. The CDR3 is CASSLTGDTEAFF. In nucleotides, the CDR3 is TGTGCCAGCAGCTTAACCGGGGACACTGAAGCTTTCTTT.

CDR3 loop: CASSFRSGAARGYTF. The CDR3 bases are TGTGCCAGCAGTTTCAGGTCAGGCGCGGCAAGAGGCTACACCTTC. The chain uses TRBV27 and TRBJ1-2; D uncertain. The germline gives CDR1 MNHEY, CDR2 SMNVEV (reference sequence). The V end lost 3 bases, the J end lost 8 bases, and 19 bases lay between the germline ends. The length of the CDR3 is 15 residues.

This chain connects TRBV28 to TRBJ1-5, with unresolved D. This CDR3 has 15 residues. V was trimmed by 3 bases and J by 4 bases, leaving 13 bases between them. Germline CDR1 reads MDHEN; CDR2 reads SYDVKM. CDR3 residues: CASSLGRIENQPQHF. The CDR3 DNA sequence: TGTGCCAGCAGTTTGGGTCGGATAGAGAATCAGCCCCAGCATTTT.

The V call is TRBV7-8, the J call TRBJ2-7, with D perhaps matching TRBD1 (6 bases). Germline CDR1 is SGHVS and CDR2 is FQNEAQ. The CDR3 length is 15 residues. V lost 4 bases, J lost 3 bases, and 16 bases lay in between. The CDR3 DNA sequence: TGTGCCAGCAGCTCTTCCCGGCGACAGGTCTACGAGCAGTACTTC. Residues: CASSSSRRQVYEQYF.

V and J are TRBV7-2 and TRBJ1-3, with TRBD1 as a possible D gene (5 bases). The CDR3 covers 15 residues. V lost 3 bases, J lost 3 bases, and 12 bases lay in between. Germline V gene sequence: CDR1 SGHTA, CDR2 FQGNSA. The CDR3 sequence is CASSFAGLSGNTIYF. The CDR3 bases are TGTGCCAGCAGCTTTGCAGGGTTGAGTGGAAACACCATATATTTT.

This chain uses TRBV29-1 with TRBJ1-4, with TRBD1 matching over 11 bases. Germline assignment: CDR1 SQVTM and CDR2 ANQGSEA. The CDR3 runs to 13 residues. After removal of 8 bases from V and 8 bases from J, the junction contained 7 bases not matched to a gene. The CDR3 is CSFGQGAGEKLFF. CDR3 coding DNA: TGCAGCTTCGGACAGGGGGCAGGGGAAAAACTGTTTTTT.

The chain employs TRBV6-5 and TRBJ2-7, with D uncertain. The CDR3 sequence is 15 residues long. Germline V gene lookup returns CDR1 MNHEY and CDR2 SVGAGI. V shed 3 bases and J shed 2 bases, with 14 bases lying between them. The CDR3 here is CASSYGGVGTYEQYF. CDR3 nucleotide sequence: TGTGCCAGCAGTTATGGTGGGGTAGGAACCTACGAGCAGTACTTC.